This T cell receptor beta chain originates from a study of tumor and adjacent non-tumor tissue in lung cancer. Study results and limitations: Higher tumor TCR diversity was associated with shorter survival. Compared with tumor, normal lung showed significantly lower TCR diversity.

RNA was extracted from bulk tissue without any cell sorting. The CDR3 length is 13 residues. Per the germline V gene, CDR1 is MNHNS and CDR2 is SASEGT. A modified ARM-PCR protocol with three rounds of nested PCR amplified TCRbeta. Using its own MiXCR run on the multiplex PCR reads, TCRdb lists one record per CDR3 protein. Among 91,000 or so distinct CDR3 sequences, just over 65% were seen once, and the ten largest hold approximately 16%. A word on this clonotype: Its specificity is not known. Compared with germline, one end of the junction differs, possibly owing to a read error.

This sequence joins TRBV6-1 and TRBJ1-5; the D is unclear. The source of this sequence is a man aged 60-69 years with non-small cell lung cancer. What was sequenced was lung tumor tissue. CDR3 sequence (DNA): TGTACCAGCAGTGGAACCACCCCTCAGCCCCAGCATTTT. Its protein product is CTSSGTTPQPQHF.